This TCR beta chain was captured in a study of early stage breast cancer tumors. Overall study context: Of about 17 invasive breast tumors, more than nine were hormone receptor-positive, HER2-negative. Around 10-fold was the mean read coverage per sample. Study-wide findings and caveats: Most shared enriched TCRB sequences were commonly generated ones. Unsorted bulk genomic DNA sequencing lacked pairing and functional marker data.

Some clones are missing from TCRdb's copy, which holds only in-frame ones; the method was immunoSEQ multiplex PCR. There are tens of thousands of clones in the sample; almost 75% occur only once, and about 4.7% lies in the top ten. Germline assignment: CDR1 SGDLS and CDR2 YYNGEE. The CDR3 extends over 18 amino acids. Trimming took 0 bases from V and 1 from J, leaving 14 bases between them. The sample holds one count of this clone. Its antigen is undetermined. The chain uses TRBV9 and TRBJ2-6; tentatively, D is TRBD2 (7 bases). Sequenced sample: blood. The clonotype comes from a person aged 35-50 years with breast cancer. The CDR3 nucleotides are TGTGCCAGCAGCGTAGCTTGGGGGGGCGAGTCTGGGGCCAACGTCCTGACTTTC. It translates to CASSVAWGGESGANVLTF.